This is a list of T cell receptor beta chains from one sample in a study of Graves' ophthalmopathy and Graves' hyperthyroidism. MiXCR, run by TCRdb on the multiplex PCR reads, gives a single entry per CDR3 protein. The table lists about 600,000 distinct CDR3 sequences, 35% to 45% of them singletons. Sequenced input: peripheral blood or thyroid tissue (not recorded which). Source of these receptors: an adult man with Graves' hyperthyroidism. The CDR3 runs from the conserved cysteine through the conserved F or W. D genes are given only for firm matches. The size entry is marked missing in some rows and otherwise reads once, few, many or a size class.

v_call	clone_size	d_call	j_call	cdr3_nt	cdr3_aa
TRBV5-4	.	.	TRBJ2-5	TGTGCCAGCAGGTATGGGGGCAATGAGCAGTACTTC	CASRYGGNEQYF
TRBV19	.	TRBD2	TRBJ2-6	TGTGCCAGTAGCGGGACTATCTCTGGGGCCAACGTCCTGACTTTC	CASSGTISGANVLTF
TRBV20-1	few	.	TRBJ1-1	TGCAGTGCTAGAGAGGGCCGTGGTGAAGCTTTCTTT	CSAREGRGEAFF
TRBV7-3	.	TRBD2	TRBJ2-7	TGTGCCAGCAGCTTAACGACCGGGACTAGTTACAATACGCAGTACTTC	CASSLTTGTSYNTQYF
TRBV29-1	many	.	TRBJ2-2	TGCAGCGTAAAGTCGAACACCGGGGAGCTGTTTTTT	CSVKSNTGELFF
TRBV25-1	many	.	TRBJ2-7	TGTGCCGCAGGGGGGGGGAGCTCCTACGGGCAGTACTTC	CAAGGGSSYGQYF
TRBV2	many	.	TRBJ1-2	TGTGCCAGCACAGCAAAACAGGGCTGTGGCTACACCTTC	CASTAKQGCGYTF
TRBV7-2	many	TRBD1	TRBJ1-2	TGTGCCAGCAGCGTTAGCCTGACAGGGAACTATGGCTACACCTTC	CASSVSLTGNYGYTF
TRBV5-5	many	.	TRBJ1-1	TGTGCCAGCAGCTCCACCCGCGAGGGGATGAACACTGAAGCTTTCTTT	CASSSTREGMNTEAFF
TRBV19	few	.	TRBJ1-6	TGTGCCAGTAGTAGCCCCAGGAGGAGCTCCTATAATTCACCCCTCCACTTT	CASSSPRRSSYNSPLHF
TRBV7-8	few	TRBD2	TRBJ2-7	TGTGCCAGCAGCTCTCCCCGCGGGGAGCTAGCGGGACCGGGCTCCTACGAGCAGTACTTC	CASSSPRGELAGPGSYEQYF
TRBV7-9	.	.	TRBJ2-7	TGTGCCAGCAGCCCAAATTCGGGGCAGGGGAAGTTCTTC	CASSPNSGQGKFF
TRBV7-2	.	.	TRBJ2-7	TGTGCCAGCAGCTTAGAATCCGGGCTAGCAGGCGAGCAGTACTTC	CASSLESGLAGEQYF
TRBV12-3/TRBV12-4	many	.	TRBJ1-5	TGTGCCAGCAGACGTCAGAATCAGCCCCAGCATTTT	CASRRQNQPQHF
TRBV7-9	.	.	TRBJ2-2	TGTGCCAGCAGCTTCCGCCGCGGCGCGGGTTCGGACACCGGGGAGCTGTTTTTT	CASSFRRGAGSDTGELFF
TRBV12-5	many	.	TRBJ1-3	TGTGCTAGTGCCGCGAACGGAAACACCATATATTTT	CASAANGNTIYF